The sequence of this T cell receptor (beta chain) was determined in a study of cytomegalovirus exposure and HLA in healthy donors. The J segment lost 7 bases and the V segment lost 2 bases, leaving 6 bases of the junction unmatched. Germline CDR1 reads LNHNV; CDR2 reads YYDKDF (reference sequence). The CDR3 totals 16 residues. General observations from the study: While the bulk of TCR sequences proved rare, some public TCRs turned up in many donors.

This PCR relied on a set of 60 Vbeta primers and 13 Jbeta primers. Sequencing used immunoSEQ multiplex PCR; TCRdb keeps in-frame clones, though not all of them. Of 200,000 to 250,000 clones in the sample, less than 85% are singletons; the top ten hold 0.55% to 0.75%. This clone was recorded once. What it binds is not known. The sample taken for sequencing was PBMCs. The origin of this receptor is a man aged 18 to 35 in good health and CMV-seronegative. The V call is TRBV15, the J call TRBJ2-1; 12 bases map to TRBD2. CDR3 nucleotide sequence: TGTGCCACCAGCAGACGACGACTAGCGGGAGATAATGAGCAGTTCTTC. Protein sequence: CATSRRRLAGDNEQFF.